This T cell receptor (beta chain) derives from a study of blood T cell repertoires in COVID-19. Study-level information: The cDNA or gDNA used as material had been derived from T cells, B-cell-depleted T cells, or PBMCs.

This CDR3 comprises 13 residues. V lost 2 bases and J lost 7, with 12 bases in between. Germline V gene lookup returns CDR1 GTSNPN and CDR2 SVGIG (reference sequence). In the original processing: Amplified reference gene primers provided the basis for estimating nucleated cell counts. Assay used: immunoSEQ multiplex PCR; TCRdb lists only in-frame clones, some missing. V, J and clone size derive from that table, while D and trimming were established from the DNA sequence. This table has fewer than 110,000 clones, 75% to 95% appearing once. This clone was detected only once. The sequence came from a woman in her twenties or thirties with acute or convalescent COVID-19. Sequenced material: peripheral blood. The V call is TRBV30, the J call TRBJ1-5; weak D call: TRBD1 (6 bases). Here the CDR3 DNA reads TGTGCCTGGAGTACCACAGGGAAGCAGCCCCAGCATTTT. It yields the protein CAWSTTGKQPQHF. Full variable domain (missing parts from reference TRBV30 and TRBJ1-5): SQTIHQWPATLVQPVGSPLSLECTVEGTSNPNLYWYRQAAGRGLQLLFYSVGIGQISSEVPQNLSASRPQDRQFILSSKKLLLSDSGFYLCAWSTTGKQPQHFGDGTRLSIL.